The 28 T cell receptor beta chains below come from one sample, sequenced in a study of radiotherapy plus CTLA-4 blockade in lung cancer. Produced via immunoSEQ multiplex PCR; TCRdb's table is partial and in-frame only. The sample gives some 43,000 clones, approximately 78% of which show up once; about 3.3% is in the top ten. The source material was peripheral blood, sampled from a patient treated with radiotherapy plus ipilimumab. Receptors were obtained from a human donor with non-small cell lung cancer who had stable disease on radiotherapy plus ipilimumab.

This clone is a singleton in its sample. The rearrangement joins TRBV7-2 to TRBJ1-4, with a possible D match to TRBD1 (5 bases). The CDR3 is made up of 14 amino acids. V lost 6 bases and J lost 7, with 15 bases in between. The germline V gene has CDR1 SGHTA and CDR2 FQGNSA. CDR3 nucleotides: TGTGCCAGCAGTTATAGAGCGGGGCCTGAAAAACTGTTTTTT. Translation gives CASSYRAGPEKLFF. Variable domain in full (rest from reference TRBV7-2 and TRBJ1-4): GAGVSQSPSNKVTEKGKDVELRCDPISGHTALYWYRQSLGQGLEFLIYFQGNSAPDKSGLPSDRFSAERTGGSVSTLTIQRTQQEDSAVYLCASSYRAGPEKLFFGSGTQLSVL.

The sample holds a few counts of this clone. The chain has TRBV27 and TRBJ2-1; 8 bases fit TRBD2. The V segment lost 4 bases and the J segment 2 bases; nucleotides outside the gene matches: 7. Germline V gives CDR1 MNHEY, CDR2 SMNVEV (reference sequence). This CDR3 is 16 amino acids long. This CDR3 is CASSSEAGATYNEQFF. CDR3 in DNA: TGTGCCAGCAGTTCCGAAGCGGGAGCAACCTACAATGAGCAGTTCTTC.

A single count supports this clone. The rearrangement joins TRBV9 to TRBJ2-3; 13 bases align to TRBD2. The CDR3 runs 16 residues. Germline V CDR1 and CDR2: SGDLS, YYNGEE. The J segment lost 4 bases and the V segment lost 3 bases, leaving 5 bases of the junction unmatched. The CDR3 region has the DNA TGTGCCAGCAGCGGGTCGACTAGCGGGAGGTCAGATACGCAGTATTTT. This encodes CASSGSTSGRSDTQYF.

The chain is built from TRBV4-1 and TRBJ2-1; D possibly corresponds to TRBD1 (6 bases). The CDR3 totals 16 residues. CDR1 is MGHRA, CDR2 YSYEKL, per germline. The V end was cut by 4 bases, the J end by 9 bases, with 22 bases between. The CDR3, as DNA: TGCGCCAGCAGCCCTTACCAAGCTAGGACAGTTAGTGAGCAGTTCTTC. It specifies CASSPYQARTVSEQFF.

This clone was seen a handful of times. V and J are TRBV13 and TRBJ2-7; 9 bases map to TRBD1. Germline V lookup: CDR1 PRHDT, CDR2 FYEKMQ (reference sequence). This CDR3 contains 13 residues. J gave up 3 bases and V 4 bases, and 1 base lay outside the gene matches. This CDR3 is CASSSDRGYEQYF. The CDR3 nucleotides are TGTGCCAGCAGCTCGGACAGGGGCTACGAGCAGTACTTC. Filled out from reference TRBV13 and TRBJ2-7, the complete variable domain reads AAGVIQSPRHLIKEKRETATLKCYPIPRHDTVYWYQQGPGQDPQFLISFYEKMQSDKGSIPDRFSAQQFSDYHSELNMSSLELGDSALYFCASSSDRGYEQYFGPGTRLTVT.

V is TRBV14 and J is TRBJ1-2; perhaps TRBD1 as D (5 bases). V was trimmed by 4 bases and J by 3 bases, leaving 27 bases between them. Germline CDR1 SGHDN, CDR2 FVKESK. This CDR3 comprises 19 residues. As DNA, the CDR3 is TGTGCCAGCAGCCCGGGACTGGGAGTCGGGCTTTGGCTTTACTATGGCTACACCTTC. Translating it yields CASSPGLGVGLWLYYGYTF.

The genes are TRBV10-3 and TRBJ2-7, with 9 bases matching TRBD1. The CDR3 consists of 16 residues. CDR1 is ENHRY and CDR2 is SYGVKD in the germline V gene. J gave up 0 bases and V 0 bases, and 3 bases lay outside the gene matches. The DNA for the CDR3 is TGTGCCATCAGTGAGTCGGGGACAGGGAACTCCTACGAGCAGTACTTC. This translates into CAISESGTGNSYEQYF.

The rearrangement joins TRBV30 to TRBJ1-1; perhaps TRBD1 as D (5 bases). There are 13 residues in the CDR3. Trimming removed 2 bases from V and 2 bases from J, with 9 bases in between. The germline V gene has CDR1 GTSNPN and CDR2 SVGIG (reference sequence). The CDR3 bases are TGTGCCTGGAGTACAGGACTAAACACTGAAGCTTTCTTT. Translation: CAWSTGLNTEAFF.

This clone came up a few times. The chain joins TRBV4-3 to TRBJ2-3; D is possibly TRBD1 (7 bases). Per germline, CDR1 LGHNA and CDR2 YSLEER. V lost 1 base and J 4 bases, leaving 18 bases between the germline ends. The CDR3 length is 17 residues. This CDR3 is CASSQAVGRGEPDTQYF. The CDR3 DNA reads as TGCGCCAGCAGCCAAGCTGTGGGCAGGGGGGAGCCAGATACGCAGTATTTT.

The V and J genes are TRBV4-2 and TRBJ2-3, with 11 bases identical to TRBD2. The germline V gene encodes CDR1 LGHNA and CDR2 YNFKEQ. The CDR3 length is 16 residues. V was clipped by 3 bases and J by 6 bases; unmatched bases: 8. CDR3 amino acids: CASSQSLTSGTDTQYF. DNA for the CDR3: TGTGCCAGCAGCCAGTCTTTGACTAGCGGGACCGATACGCAGTATTTT.

The rearrangement joins TRBV5-1 to TRBJ2-5; possible D gene TRBD2, 6 bases. This CDR3 region has 17 residues. Per germline, CDR1 SGHRS and CDR2 YFSETQ. The V end lost 0 bases, the J end lost 2 bases, and 17 bases lay between the germline ends. CDR3 sequence: CASSLEGSAGIQETQYF. CDR3 sequence (DNA): TGCGCCAGCAGCTTGGAGGGTTCGGCGGGAATACAAGAGACCCAGTACTTC.

This clone was observed once. V gene TRBV2 combines with J gene TRBJ1-4; perhaps TRBD1 as D (5 bases). Trimming removed 6 bases from V and 0 bases from J, with 8 bases in between. CDR3 length: 14 amino acids. CDR1 is SNHLY, CDR2 FYNNEI, per germline. The CDR3 bases are TGTGCCAGCAGCAGGGTCACAACTAATGAAAAACTGTTTTTT. Protein product: CASSRVTTNEKLFF.

The chain links TRBV19 to TRBJ1-1, with 9 nucleotides matching TRBD1. J gave up 5 bases and V 4 bases, and 8 bases lay outside the gene matches. The CDR3 is 15 residues long. The germline CDR1 and CDR2 sequences are LNHDA and SQIVND (reference sequence). CDR3 DNA: TGTGCCAGTAGTAGAGGGACAGGGAGGACAACTGAAGCTTTCTTT. Translating gives CASSRGTGRTTEAFF.

CDR3 residues: CASSATGGPRNIQYF. CDR3 nucleotides: TGTGCCAGCAGTGCGACGGGAGGGCCTAGAAACATTCAGTACTTC. The genes are TRBV27 and TRBJ2-4; 8 nucleotides match TRBD2. Germline V CDR1 and CDR2: MNHEY, SMNVEV (reference sequence). J lost 6 bases, V lost 5 bases, and 9 bases had no gene match. This CDR3 has 15 residues.

The rearrangement links TRBV6-5 to TRBJ1-2; D is uncertain. This CDR3 spans 15 amino acids. Germline V gene lookup returns CDR1 MNHEY and CDR2 SVGAGI. V dropped 4 bases and J dropped 0 bases, with 12 bases sitting between them. CDR3 region: CASSFHRYSNYGYTF. In DNA, the CDR3 is TGTGCCAGCAGTTTCCACAGATATTCTAACTATGGCTACACCTTC.

The V call is TRBV18, the J call TRBJ2-7, with D unclear. Germline V lookup: CDR1 KGHSH, CDR2 LQKENI. The CDR3 runs to 14 residues. V dropped 2 bases and J dropped 2 bases, with 10 bases sitting between them. CDR3 amino acids: CASSPGRPTYEQYF. In nucleotides, the CDR3 is TGTGCCAGCTCACCAGGCAGGCCCACCTACGAGCAGTACTTC.

This chain links TRBV15 with TRBJ2-4; the D is unclear. V was pared by 0 bases and J by 0 bases, with 6 bases between. The CDR3 loop spans 15 amino acids. Per the germline V gene, CDR1 is LNHNV and CDR2 is YYDKDF (reference sequence). The CDR3 region has the DNA TGTGCCACCAGCAGAGACAGGTTAGCCAAAAACATTCAGTACTTC. This sequence encodes CATSRDRLAKNIQYF.

The chain's CDR3 is CATSRETRGIDEQYF. Here the CDR3 DNA reads TGTGCCACCAGCAGAGAGACCCGAGGGATCGACGAGCAGTACTTC. The chain carries TRBV15 and TRBJ2-7; tentatively, D is TRBD2 (5 bases). This CDR3 region has 15 residues. The germline V gene has CDR1 LNHNV and CDR2 YYDKDF (reference sequence). V was shortened by 0 bases and J by 5 bases, with 14 bases between the two germline ends.

The CDR3 DNA reads as TGTGCCAGCAGCTTGGGGGAGAGGACTACGTACGAGCAGTACTTC. Its translation: CASSLGERTTYEQYF. The V and J genes are TRBV5-4 and TRBJ2-7; the D gene is possibly TRBD2 (6 bases). This CDR3 contains 15 residues. The V end lost 0 bases, the J end lost 4 bases, and 14 bases lay between the germline ends. In germline, CDR1 is SGHNT, CDR2 YYREEE (reference sequence).

The genes are TRBV10-3 and TRBJ2-6, with 8 bases matching TRBD2. The J segment lost 0 bases and the V segment lost 4 bases, leaving 5 bases of the junction unmatched. This CDR3 has 17 residues. Germline assignment: CDR1 ENHRY and CDR2 SYGVKD. In nucleotides, the CDR3 is TGTGCCATCAGTGGAACAGGGACTAGCTCTGGGGCCAACGTCCTGACTTTC. It encodes CAISGTGTSSGANVLTF.

CDR3 protein: CASSRTGGNEQFF. CDR3 coding DNA: TGTGCCAGCTCACGTACAGGGGGGAATGAGCAGTTCTTC. This chain joins TRBV18 and TRBJ2-1, with 8 bases that match TRBD1. The CDR3 is 13 residues long. The V gene's germline CDR1 is KGHSH and CDR2 LQKENI. V lost 4 bases to trimming and J lost 7 bases; unmatched junction nucleotides: 3.

The chain uses TRBV13 and TRBJ2-7, with 8 nucleotides matching TRBD1. The V and J ends lost 2 bases and 5 bases, in that order; junction bases with no gene match: 11. The CDR3 consists of 16 residues. Germline CDR1 PRHDT, CDR2 FYEKMQ (reference sequence). The CDR3 sequence is CASSLYSGQGAHEQYF. The CDR3 DNA follows: TGTGCCAGCAGCTTATATTCCGGGCAGGGGGCCCACGAGCAGTACTTC. The full variable domain, in which reference TRBV13 and TRBJ2-7 provide the parts outside the CDR3, is AAGVIQSPRHLIKEKRETATLKCYPIPRHDTVYWYQQGPGQDPQFLISFYEKMQSDKGSIPDRFSAQQFSDYHSELNMSSLELGDSALYFCASSLYSGQGAHEQYFGPGTRLTVT.

The chain carries TRBV13 and TRBJ2-3; 7 bases line up with TRBD2. CDR1 and CDR2 (germline): PRHDT, FYEKMQ (reference sequence). The CDR3 has 13 amino acids. V lost 4 bases and J lost 9; bases outside the gene matches: 7. This CDR3 is CASSSGEGKTQYF. Written as DNA, the CDR3 is TGTGCCAGCAGCTCGGGGGAGGGAAAAACGCAGTATTTT.

The chain couples TRBV29-1 to TRBJ1-1, with 11 bases fitting TRBD1. The CDR3 sequence is 15 residues long. J gave up 6 bases and V 5 bases, and 11 bases lay outside the gene matches. In germline, CDR1 is SQVTM, CDR2 ANQGSEA. The CDR3 is CSVPEDRGLISEAFF. CDR3 coding DNA: TGCAGCGTTCCCGAGGACAGGGGGCTTATCTCTGAAGCTTTCTTT.

This chain connects TRBV30 to TRBJ1-2; D gene uncertain. Looked up from germline, CDR1 is GTSNPN and CDR2 is SVGIG (reference sequence). V was shortened by 2 bases and J by 8 bases, with 15 bases between the two germline ends. There are 13 residues in the CDR3. Written as DNA, the CDR3 is TGTGCCTGGAGTACCAAGATGGAGGTCGGCTACACCTTC. This codes for CAWSTKMEVGYTF.

The chain has TRBV28 and TRBJ1-1; D gene uncertain. Germline lookup yields CDR1 MDHEN and CDR2 SYDVKM. The CDR3 loop spans 15 amino acids. Trimming cost V 3 bases and J 0 bases, with 11 bases left between them. The CDR3 bases are TGTGCCAGCAGTTTCCCCTCCTCGGTGAACACTGAAGCTTTCTTT. As protein: CASSFPSSVNTEAFF.

The V and J genes are TRBV27 and TRBJ1-1; no clear D gene. CDR1 MNHEY and CDR2 SMNVEV come from the germline V gene (reference sequence). The length of the CDR3 is 13 residues. Trimming took 4 bases from V and 4 from J, leaving 10 bases between them. The DNA for the CDR3 is TGTGCCAGCAGTTGGGTGAGCGGCACTGAAGCTTTCTTT. As protein: CASSWVSGTEAFF.

This clone was seen just once. The J gene is TRBJ1-3, the V gene TRBV9, with 8 nucleotides matching TRBD1. The CDR3 is 16 residues long. In germline, CDR1 is SGDLS, CDR2 YYNGEE. The J segment lost 5 bases and the V segment lost 1 base, leaving 8 bases of the junction unmatched. CDR3 in DNA: TGTGCCAGCAGCGTAACAGGGGGGGCCGGGAGAAACACCATATATTTT. As protein: CASSVTGGAGRNTIYF.